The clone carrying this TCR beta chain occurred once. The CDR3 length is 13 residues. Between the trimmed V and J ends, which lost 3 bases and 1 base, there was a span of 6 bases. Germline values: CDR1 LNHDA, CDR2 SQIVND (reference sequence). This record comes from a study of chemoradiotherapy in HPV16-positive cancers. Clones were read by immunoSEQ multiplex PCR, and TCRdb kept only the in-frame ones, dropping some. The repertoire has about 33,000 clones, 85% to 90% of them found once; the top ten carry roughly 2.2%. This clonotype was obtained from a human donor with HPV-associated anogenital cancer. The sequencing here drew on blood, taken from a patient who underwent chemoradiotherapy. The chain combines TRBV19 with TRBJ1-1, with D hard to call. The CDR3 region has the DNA TGTGCCAGTAGTATTCGGGGGAACACTGAAGCTTTCTTT. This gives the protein CASSIRGNTEAFF.